The sample holds many counts of the clone carrying this TCR beta chain. Described time point: after preoperative PTX-NDP chemotherapy. This sample stems from a study of esophageal squamous cell carcinoma under preoperative chemotherapy. TCRdb independently ran MiXCR on the PCR reads; one entry per CDR3 protein. The sample has about 32,000 distinct CDR3 sequences, 40% to 60% seen once. The CDR3 consists of 14 residues. Germline values: CDR1 SEHNR, CDR2 FQNEAQ (reference sequence). V lost 11 bases and J 1 base, leaving 12 bases between the germline ends. The TCR comes from a human donor with esophageal squamous cell carcinoma. The donor label of this sample is uncertain. The chain uses TRBV7-9 and TRBJ2-6; the D gene is possibly TRBD1 (5 bases). The specimen was taken from a patient given preoperative chemotherapy. CDR3 sequence reads: CARAGSSGANVLTF. In DNA, the CDR3 is TGTGCCCGCGCAGGGTCGTCTGGGGCCAACGTCCTGACTTTC.